This TCR beta chain originates from a study of OX40 agonist ivuxolimab in advanced cancers. For context, the study as a whole: Ivuxolimab was a fully human IgG2 agonistic monoclonal antibody targeting the costimulatory receptor OX40 (CD134). A male proportion of 82.7% and a mean age of around 60 years, ranging from 23 to 79, were recorded for the dose-escalation cohort. The point of sequencing TCRbeta in the periphery was to test whether ivuxolimab changed TCR sequence diversity and drove clonal T-cell expansion. Intravenous ivuxolimab was administered to patients every 2 weeks at six dose levels: 0.01, 0.1, 0.3, 1.5, 3 and 10 mg/kg. Prior anti-PD-1, anti-PD-L1 or anti-CTLA-4 therapy was permitted, and approximately 39% of dose-escalation patients had received checkpoint inhibitors. Of the roughly 50 dose-escalation patients, hepatocellular carcinoma was present in roughly 19, melanoma in approximately 15, renal cell carcinoma in 9 and head and neck cancer in 9. Partial responses were achieved by three dose-escalation patients, of whom one had hepatocellular carcinoma and two had cutaneous melanoma. The paper covers the monotherapy dose-escalation part of the phase I ivuxolimab trial, which included N ≈ 50 patients.

This clone was seen more than once but under ten times. Its antigen remains undetermined. Within one base of it there is no much larger clone, and no base qualities were kept. Study-wide findings and limitations: After ivuxolimab, CD8+ T cells had more expanded clones than CD4+ T cells on average. In partial responders in the 0.1-3.0 mg/kg groups, normalized peripheral clonal expansion was found to be among the lowest, especially among CD8+ T cells. At doses of 0.1 to 3.0 mg/kg, clonal expansion of both CD4+ and CD8+ blood T cells was observed from baseline to week 6. Low levels of normalized T-cell clonal expansion were also seen in some nonresponding patients. Which antigens the clonally expanded peripheral T cells were specific for was not determined.

The trial excluded patients who had a history of autoimmune disease or who were on systemic immunosuppression. Peripheral blood for TCR sequencing was drawn from every dose cohort at baseline, at cycle 4 day 1 and at cycle 7 day 1. The samples were drawn from a first-in-human, open-label, multicenter phase I dose-escalation trial of ivuxolimab. Adults with locally advanced or metastatic melanoma, renal cell carcinoma, hepatocellular carcinoma or head and neck squamous cell carcinoma were enrolled in the trial. Before TCR sequencing, CD4+ and CD8+ T cells were separately sorted from peripheral blood. The V end gives up 8 bases and the J end 4 bases, leaving 9 bases in the junction not matched to a gene. For CDR1 and CDR2, the germline V gene lists ENHRY and SYGVKD. Taken from cysteine to phenylalanine, the CDR3 has 15 residues. Just the 45-base CDR3 DNA is kept, in frame starting at base 1. To sequence the TCRbeta CDR3 region, genomic DNA was isolated from the sorted cells. The immunoSEQ Assay was used for sequencing of TCRbeta CDR3 regions. The source is immuneACCESS, and TCRdb retained only in-frame sequences with V and J called. Part of the clones is not carried over; for the studies checked, unresolved V genes explain less than half of this, and the remainder is unexplained. The sample profile shows about 46,000 clones; roughly 86% of them were found once. The leading ten clones occupy about 11% of the sample.

Sequencing used CD4+ or CD8+ T cells sorted from blood, obtained in a trial of the OX40 agonist ivuxolimab. In this chain, TRBV10-3 is recombined with TRBJ2-3, and 10 junctional nucleotides match TRBD1. The sequence derives from an adult with an advanced solid tumor such as melanoma, head and neck, liver or kidney cancer. The CDR3 protein sequence reads: CAIGGTGDLSDTQYF. At the DNA level, the sequence is TGTGCCATCGGGGGGACAGGGGACTTGTCAGATACGCAGTATTTT.